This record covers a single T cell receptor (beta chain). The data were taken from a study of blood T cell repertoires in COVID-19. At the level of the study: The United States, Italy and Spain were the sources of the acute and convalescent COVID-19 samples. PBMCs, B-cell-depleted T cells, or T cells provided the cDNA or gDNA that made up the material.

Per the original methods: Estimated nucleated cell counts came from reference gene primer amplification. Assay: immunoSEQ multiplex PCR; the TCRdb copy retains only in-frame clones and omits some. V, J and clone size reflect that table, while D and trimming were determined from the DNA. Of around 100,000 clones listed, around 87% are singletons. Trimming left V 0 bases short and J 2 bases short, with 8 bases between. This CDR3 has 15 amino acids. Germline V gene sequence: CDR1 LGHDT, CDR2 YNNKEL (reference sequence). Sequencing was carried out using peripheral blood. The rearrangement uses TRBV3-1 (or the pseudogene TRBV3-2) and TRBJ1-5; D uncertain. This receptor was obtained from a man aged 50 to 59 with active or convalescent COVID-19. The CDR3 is CASSQEGQGNQPQHF. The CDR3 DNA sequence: TGTGCCAGCAGCCAAGAAGGCCAGGGCAATCAGCCCCAGCATTTT.